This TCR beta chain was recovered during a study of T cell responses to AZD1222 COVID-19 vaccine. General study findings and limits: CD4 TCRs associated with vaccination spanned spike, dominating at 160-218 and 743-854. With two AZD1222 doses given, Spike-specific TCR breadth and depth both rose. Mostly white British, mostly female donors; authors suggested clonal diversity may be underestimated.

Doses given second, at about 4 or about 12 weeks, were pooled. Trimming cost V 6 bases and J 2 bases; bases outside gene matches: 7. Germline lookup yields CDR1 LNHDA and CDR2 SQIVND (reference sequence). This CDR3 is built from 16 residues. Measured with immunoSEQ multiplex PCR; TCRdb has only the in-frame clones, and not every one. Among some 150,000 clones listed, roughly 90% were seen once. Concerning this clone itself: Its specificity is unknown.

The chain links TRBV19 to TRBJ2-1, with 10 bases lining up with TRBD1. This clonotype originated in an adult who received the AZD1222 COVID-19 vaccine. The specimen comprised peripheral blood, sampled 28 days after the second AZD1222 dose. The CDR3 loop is CASRGGTGATYNEQFF. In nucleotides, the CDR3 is TGTGCCAGTAGGGGGGGGACAGGGGCAACCTACAATGAGCAGTTCTTC.